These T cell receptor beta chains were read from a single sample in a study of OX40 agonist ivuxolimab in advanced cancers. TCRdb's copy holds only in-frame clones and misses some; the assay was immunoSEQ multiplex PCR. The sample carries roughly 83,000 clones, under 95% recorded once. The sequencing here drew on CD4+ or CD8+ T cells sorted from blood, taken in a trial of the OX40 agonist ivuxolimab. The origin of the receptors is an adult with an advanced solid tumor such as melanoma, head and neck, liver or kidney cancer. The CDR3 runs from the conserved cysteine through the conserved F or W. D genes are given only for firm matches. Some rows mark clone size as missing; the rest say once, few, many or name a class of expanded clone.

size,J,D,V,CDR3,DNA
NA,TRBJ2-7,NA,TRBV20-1,CSATSVNEQYF,TGCAGTGCGACCTCAGTTAACGAGCAGTACTTC
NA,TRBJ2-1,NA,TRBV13,CASSSDSYNEQFF,TGTGCCAGCAGCTCAGACTCCTACAATGAGCAGTTCTTC
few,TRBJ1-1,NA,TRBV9,CASSVGPSAEAFF,TGTGCCAGCAGCGTAGGTCCTTCGGCTGAAGCTTTCTTT
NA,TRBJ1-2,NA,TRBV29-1,CSVEWDNYGYTF,TGCAGCGTTGAATGGGATAACTATGGCTACACCTTC
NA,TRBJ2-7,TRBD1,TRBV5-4,CAAGTGTGFDEQYF,TGTGCCGCGGGGACCGGGACAGGGTTCGACGAGCAGTACTTC
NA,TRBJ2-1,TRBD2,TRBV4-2,CASSPRGEPYNEQFF,TGTGCCAGCAGCCCGCGGGGGGAACCCTACAATGAGCAGTTCTTC
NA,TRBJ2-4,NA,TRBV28,CASSLLSELNIQYF,TGTGCCAGCAGTTTATTATCCGAACTGAACATTCAGTACTTC
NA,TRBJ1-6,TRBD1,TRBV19,CASEGQETPLHF,TGTGCCAGTGAAGGACAGGAGACACCCCTCCACTTT
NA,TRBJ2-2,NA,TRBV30,CAWTHTGELFF,TGTGCCTGGACGCACACCGGGGAGCTGTTTTTT
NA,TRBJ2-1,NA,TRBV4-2,CASSQERWNEQFF,TGTGCCAGCAGCCAAGAACGATGGAATGAGCAGTTCTTC
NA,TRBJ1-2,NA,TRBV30,CAWSVSGASGYTF,TGTGCCTGGAGTGTTTCGGGTGCGTCTGGCTACACCTTC
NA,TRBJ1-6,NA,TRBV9,CASSEGGGTYNSPLHF,TGTGCCAGCAGCGAAGGAGGGGGGACCTATAATTCACCCCTCCACTTT
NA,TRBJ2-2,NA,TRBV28,CASSLPGAHRNTGELFF,TGTGCCAGCAGTTTACCAGGGGCCCATCGGAACACCGGGGAGCTGTTTTTT
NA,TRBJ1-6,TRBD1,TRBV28,CASSLTGQGAPLHF,TGTGCCAGCAGTTTGACAGGACAGGGGGCACCCCTCCACTTT
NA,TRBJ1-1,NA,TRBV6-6,CASSYSGEGRGTEAFF,TGTGCCAGCAGTTACTCAGGGGAGGGCAGGGGCACTGAAGCTTTCTTT
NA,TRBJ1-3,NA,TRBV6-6,CASIATLAGNTIYF,TGTGCCAGCATTGCCACCCTTGCTGGAAACACCATATATTTT
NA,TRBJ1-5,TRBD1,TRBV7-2,CASSYDREVQPQHF,TGTGCCAGCAGCTACGACAGGGAGGTTCAGCCCCAGCATTTT
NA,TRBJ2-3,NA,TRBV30,CAWSVGTSTDTQYF,TGTGCCTGGAGTGTTGGGACTAGCACAGATACGCAGTATTTT
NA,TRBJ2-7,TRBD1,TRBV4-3,CASSQDPPGTGVRWEQYF,TGCGCCAGCAGCCAAGATCCGCCGGGGACAGGGGTGAGATGGGAGCAGTACTTC
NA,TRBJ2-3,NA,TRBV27,CASSLSDTDTQYF,TGTGCCAGCAGTTTATCCGACACAGATACGCAGTATTTT
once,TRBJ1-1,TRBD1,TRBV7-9,CASSLAQGMNTEAFF,TGCGCCAGCAGCTTAGCACAGGGGATGAACACTGAAGCTTTCTTT
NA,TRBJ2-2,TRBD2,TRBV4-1,CASSHPGGNTGELFF,TGCGCCAGCAGCCACCCGGGGGGGAACACCGGGGAGCTGTTTTTT
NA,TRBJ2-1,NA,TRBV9,CASSATSLVQDVGGSYNEQFF,TGTGCCAGCAGCGCCACCTCTCTAGTCCAGGATGTTGGTGGCTCCTACAATGAGCAGTTCTTC
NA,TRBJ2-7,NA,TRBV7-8,CASSMSLGGLYEQYF,TGTGCCAGCAGCATGAGTTTGGGGGGGCTATACGAGCAGTACTTC
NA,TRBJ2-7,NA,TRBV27,CASSLSAGAFYEQYF,TGTGCCAGCAGTTTATCGGCGGGGGCCTTCTACGAGCAGTACTTC
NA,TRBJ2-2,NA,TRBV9,CASSVSLGGAGELFF,TGTGCCAGCAGCGTTAGCCTCGGAGGGGCCGGGGAGCTGTTTTTT
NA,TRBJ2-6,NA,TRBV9,CASSVVGSGANVLTF,TGTGCCAGCAGCGTAGTAGGGTCTGGGGCCAACGTCCTGACTTTC
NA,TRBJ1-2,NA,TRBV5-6,CASSLEQAYYGYTF,TGTGCCAGCAGCTTGGAACAGGCCTATTATGGCTACACCTTC
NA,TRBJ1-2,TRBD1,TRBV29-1,CSVVQGHYGYTF,TGCAGCGTTGTACAGGGGCACTATGGCTACACCTTC
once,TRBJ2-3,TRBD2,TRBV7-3,CASSLGLAWSDTQYF,TGTGCCAGCAGCTTAGGACTAGCATGGTCAGATACGCAGTATTTT
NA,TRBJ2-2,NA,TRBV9,CASSAPSAGPPTGELFF,TGTGCCAGCAGCGCTCCCTCGGCAGGTCCCCCAACCGGGGAGCTGTTTTTT
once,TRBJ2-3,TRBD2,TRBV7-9,CASSSVAGALTSTDTQYF,TGTGCCAGCAGCTCCGTAGCGGGAGCCTTGACTAGCACAGATACGCAGTATTTT
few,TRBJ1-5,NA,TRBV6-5,CASSYLQGGQPQHF,TGTGCCAGCAGTTACCTGCAGGGAGGCCAGCCCCAGCATTTT
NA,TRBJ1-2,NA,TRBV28,CASSFPPTVAPYPLYGYTF,TGTGCCAGCAGTTTTCCCCCGACTGTTGCACCCTACCCCCTTTATGGCTACACCTTC
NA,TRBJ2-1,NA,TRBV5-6,CASGDAHNEQFF,TGTGCCAGCGGGGACGCCCACAATGAGCAGTTCTTC
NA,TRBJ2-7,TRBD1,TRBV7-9,CASSLAGTGISSYEQYF,TGTGCCAGCAGCTTAGCGGGGACAGGAATTAGCTCCTACGAGCAGTACTTC
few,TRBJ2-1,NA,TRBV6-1,CASSVTRDYNEQFF,TGTGCCAGCAGTGTCACGCGGGACTACAATGAGCAGTTCTTC
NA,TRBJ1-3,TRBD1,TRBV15,CATSKWTGGSGNTIYF,TGTGCCACCAGCAAGTGGACAGGGGGCTCTGGAAACACCATATATTTT
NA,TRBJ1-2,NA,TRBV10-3,CAISEFEPANYGYTF,TGTGCCATCAGTGAGTTTGAGCCAGCCAATTATGGCTACACCTTC
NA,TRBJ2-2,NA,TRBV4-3,CASSQDRRGSWGTGELFF,TGCGCCAGCAGCCAAGATCGTAGAGGGTCCTGGGGAACCGGGGAGCTGTTTTTT
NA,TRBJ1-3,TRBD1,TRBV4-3,CASSQDPQGAAGNTIYF,TGCGCCAGCAGCCAAGATCCCCAGGGGGCGGCCGGAAACACCATATATTTT
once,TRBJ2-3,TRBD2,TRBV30,CAWSVLAGTDTQYF,TGTGCCTGGAGTGTGCTAGCGGGGACAGATACGCAGTATTTT
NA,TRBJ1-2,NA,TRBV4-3,CASSQEWTETNYGYTF,TGCGCCAGCAGCCAGGAATGGACAGAGACTAACTATGGCTACACCTTC
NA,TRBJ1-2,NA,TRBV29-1,CSVTGTELGYGYTF,TGCAGCGTTACGGGGACTGAGCTCGGCTATGGCTACACCTTC
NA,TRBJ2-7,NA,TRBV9,CASSPGGNLYEQYF,TGTGCCAGCAGCCCCGGAGGGAACCTCTACGAGCAGTACTTC
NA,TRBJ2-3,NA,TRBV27,CASSLGTADTQYF,TGTGCCAGCAGTTTAGGGACTGCAGATACGCAGTATTTT
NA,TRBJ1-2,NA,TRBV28,CASSFGGDVGGYTF,TGTGCCAGCAGTTTCGGAGGGGACGTGGGGGGCTACACCTTC
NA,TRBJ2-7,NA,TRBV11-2,CASSFTRFTEQYF,TGTGCCAGCAGCTTCACTAGGTTTACCGAGCAGTACTTC
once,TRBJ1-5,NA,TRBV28,CASSFWGNQPQHF,TGTGCCAGCAGTTTTTGGGGAAATCAGCCCCAGCATTTT
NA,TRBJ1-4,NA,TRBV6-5,CASTKLPGSWGKLFF,TGTGCCAGCACCAAATTACCCGGGAGTTGGGGAAAACTGTTTTTT
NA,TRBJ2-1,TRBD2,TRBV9,CASRKRERERNEQFF,TGTGCCAGCAGGAAGAGGGAGCGGGAGCGCAATGAGCAGTTCTTC
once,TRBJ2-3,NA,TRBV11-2,CASSLSGDTQYF,TGTGCCAGCAGCTTATCCGGTGATACGCAGTATTTT
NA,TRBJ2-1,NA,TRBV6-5,CASSYSRTAAYNEQFF,TGTGCCAGCAGTTACTCAAGGACAGCGGCCTACAATGAGCAGTTCTTC
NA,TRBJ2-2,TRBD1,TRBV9,CASSVASGGDTGELFF,TGTGCCAGCAGCGTAGCTTCAGGGGGAGACACCGGGGAGCTGTTTTTT
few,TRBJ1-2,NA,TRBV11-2,CASSLVDKTDIYGYTF,TGTGCCAGCAGCTTAGTGGACAAGACAGACATCTATGGCTACACCTTC
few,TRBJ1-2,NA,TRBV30,CAWDPPGLLYGYTF,TGTGCCTGGGACCCTCCGGGACTGCTCTATGGCTACACCTTC
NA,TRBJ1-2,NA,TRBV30,CAWSVLEGRGYTF,TGTGCCTGGAGTGTATTGGAGGGTAGGGGCTACACCTTC
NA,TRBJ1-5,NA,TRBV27,CASSLSAGAGNQPQHF,TGTGCCAGCAGTTTAAGCGCAGGGGCGGGCAATCAGCCCCAGCATTTT
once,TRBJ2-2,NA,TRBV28,CASRLSYSSGELFF,TGTGCCAGCAGGCTTTCGTACAGTTCGGGGGAGCTGTTTTTT
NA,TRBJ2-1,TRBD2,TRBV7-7,CASSLNLFSGSSYNEQFF,TGTGCTAGCAGCCTCAACCTTTTTAGCGGGAGCTCCTACAATGAGCAGTTCTTC